This T cell receptor beta chain was documented in a study of T cell repertoires in cytomegalovirus infection. The length of the CDR3 is 16 residues. From germline, CDR1 is MDHEN and CDR2 SYDVKM. Trimming cost V 2 bases and J 4 bases, with 17 bases left between them. TCRdb used MiXCR to reprocess the reads, holding one entry per CDR3 protein. The sample lists around 530,000 distinct CDR3 sequences, 15% to 20% occurring once. Sequenced input: CD8+ T cells from PBMCs. The sequence came from a human donor in good health (CMV status not recorded). Some clones in this sample may be carry-over from other donors' samples. The chain links TRBV28 to TRBJ1-1; unclear D gene. As DNA, the CDR3 is TGTGCCAGCAGTTTACCGGTCCGGGGTGTGGCCACTGAAGCTTTCTTT. It codes for CASSLPVRGVATEAFF.